This TCR beta chain was identified during a study of cytomegalovirus exposure and HLA in healthy donors. Study conclusions and caveats: TCR beta V segments were, for the most part, productive about 87% or about 30% of the time in an earlier analysis. Investigators reported more than 150 TCR beta chains as tied to cytomegalovirus.

Primers included in the PCR were 60 Vbeta and 13 Jbeta primers. Data came from immunoSEQ multiplex PCR; TCRdb stores just in-frame clones and leaves some out. This repertoire shows more than 110,000 clones, about four fifths found once; its top ten account for less than 3.5%. Trimming took 5 bases from V and 8 from J, leaving 6 bases between them. The CDR3 runs to 11 residues. The germline CDR1 and CDR2 sequences are LGHNA and YNFKEQ. On this clone itself: The antigen is not known.

The chain has TRBV4-2 and TRBJ1-4; D remains ambiguous. Input material: PBMCs. The source of this sequence is a male donor in good health and CMV-seronegative. For the CDR3, the DNA is TGTGCCAGCAGCACACAGGAAAAACTGTTTTTT. Translation gives CASSTQEKLFF.